What follows is one T cell receptor (beta chain) and its context. Its antigen is still unknown. With 4 bases removed from V and 2 bases from J, the gap between germline ends came to 10 bases. CDR1 is MRHNA and CDR2 is SNTAGT in the germline V gene. This CDR3 has 14 residues. TCRdb keeps only in-frame clones here, not all; method: immunoSEQ multiplex PCR. The repertoire consists of 90,000 to 95,000 clones, with 84% occurring once and the leading ten covering roughly 1.1%. This sample is part of a study of OX40 agonist ivuxolimab in advanced cancers. Study information: Under the entry rules, prior anti-PD-1, anti-PD-L1 or anti-CTLA-4 therapy was allowed, and about 38% had some. Three dose-escalation patients had partial responses: one with hepatocellular carcinoma and two with cutaneous melanoma. Study conclusions and caveats: Among T cells, CD8+ cells averaged more expanded clones than CD4+ cells. CD4+ and CD8+ blood T cells expanded clonally by week 6 at 0.1 to 3.0 mg/kg.

The clonotype originates from an adult with an advanced solid tumor such as melanoma, head and neck, liver or kidney cancer. Sequenced here: CD4+ or CD8+ T cells sorted from blood, sampled in a trial of the OX40 agonist ivuxolimab. The gene calls are TRBV6-4 and TRBJ2-3, with D possibly being TRBD2 (6 bases). The CDR3 reads CASSVTGDTDTQYF. In DNA, the CDR3 is TGTGCCAGCAGTGTTACGGGGGACACAGATACGCAGTATTTT.